The source of this T cell receptor (beta chain) is a study of T cell changes during pregnancy in multiple sclerosis. This clone was seen a handful of times. The table came from immunoSEQ multiplex PCR; TCRdb's copy has only in-frame clones and leaves some out. Of tens of thousands of clones in the sample, roughly 90% were seen once. The CDR3 length is 15 residues. V lost 4 bases to trimming and J lost 4 bases; unmatched junction nucleotides: 8. Per germline, CDR1 MRHNA and CDR2 SNTAGT. V and J are TRBV6-4 and TRBJ1-1, with 8 nucleotides matching TRBD1. This receptor was obtained from a female donor with multiple sclerosis, enrolled in a pregnancy study. Here the sequenced sample was CD8+ T cells from peripheral blood mononuclear cells, taken before pregnancy. This CDR3 reads CASSASNTGGTEAFF. In DNA form, the CDR3 reads TGTGCCAGCAGTGCCTCGAACACAGGGGGCACTGAAGCTTTCTTT.